This TCR beta chain was sequenced during a study of cytomegalovirus exposure and HLA in healthy donors. General study findings and limits: Associated with HLA alleles at 0.05 false discovery rate in a later analysis were over 15,000 TCR beta sequences. Links to common viral pathogens appeared, in a later analysis, for several of the most significant clusters.

The PCR employed 60 Vbeta primers together with 13 Jbeta primers. Sequencing was performed with immunoSEQ multiplex PCR; in TCRdb, only in-frame clones are kept and a portion is missing. Found here are 200,000 or so clones, around 79% of them singletons; the top ten hold approximately 0.4%. CDR3 length equals 16 residues. Germline V lookup: CDR1 MGHRA, CDR2 YSYEKL. V lost 0 bases to trimming and J lost 4 bases; unmatched junction nucleotides: 8. This clone was observed once. Its antigen is undetermined. The V gene is TRBV4-1, the J gene TRBJ1-2; 7 bases map to TRBD1. The sequence derives from a male donor in good health and CMV-seropositive. Source material: PBMCs. The CDR3 nucleotides read TGCGCCAGCAGCCAAGACGGGACAGCGATAATCTATGGCTACACCTTC. Translating gives CASSQDGTAIIYGYTF.